The 8 T cell receptor beta chains below come from one sample, sequenced in a study of cytomegalovirus exposure and HLA in healthy donors. The PCR ran on 60 Vbeta and 13 Jbeta primers. Measured with immunoSEQ multiplex PCR; TCRdb has only the in-frame clones, and not every one. Of approximately 160,000 clones listed, over 75% are singletons. Material: PBMCs. These TCRs come from a male donor in good health and CMV-seronegative.

The rearrangement uses TRBV7-8 and TRBJ2-3, with a tentative D call TRBD2 (5 bases). Germline V gene sequence: CDR1 SGHVS, CDR2 FQNEAQ. V was clipped by 3 bases and J by 6 bases, with 10 bases between them. The CDR3 spans 13 residues. The CDR3 spells CASSFSGPDTQYF. The CDR3 nucleotides are TGTGCCAGCAGCTTCAGCGGCCCGGATACGCAGTATTTT.

This clone has a handful of counts. V and J are TRBV6-1 and TRBJ2-3; 8 bases line up with TRBD2. This CDR3 is 17 amino acids long. Trimming took 5 bases from V and 0 from J; bases not matched to a gene: 10. CDR1 and CDR2 (germline): MNHNS, SASEGT. The CDR3 loop reads CASSKGSGRTSTDTQYF. DNA of the CDR3: TGTGCCAGCAGTAAAGGGAGCGGGAGAACTAGCACAGATACGCAGTATTTT.

The chain combines TRBV19 with TRBJ1-1; 7 bases line up with TRBD1. CDR3 length equals 15 residues. The J segment lost 8 bases and the V segment lost 3 bases, leaving 12 bases of the junction unmatched. CDR1 is LNHDA, CDR2 SQIVND, per germline (reference sequence). The CDR3 region has the DNA TGTGCCAGTAGTATCCCGGGACAGCCTCTCAGAGAAGCTTTCTTT. Its protein is CASSIPGQPLREAFF.

This chain uses TRBV6-5 with TRBJ2-3; TRBD1 is a possible D gene (6 bases). Trimming took 6 bases from V and 3 from J, leaving 10 bases between them. Germline loops: CDR1 MNHEY, CDR2 SVGAGI. The CDR3 has 13 amino acids. This chain's CDR3 is CASRSTGTDTQYF. CDR3 nucleotides: TGTGCCAGCAGATCCACAGGGACAGATACGCAGTATTTT.

V usage is TRBV13 and J usage is TRBJ1-2; 9 bases are shared with TRBD1. Trimming took 4 bases from V and 6 from J; bases not matched to a gene: 9. CDR1 and CDR2 (germline): PRHDT, FYEKMQ (reference sequence). The CDR3 has 15 amino acids. The CDR3: CASSSGTGKLDGYTF. The CDR3 nucleotides read TGTGCCAGCAGCTCAGGGACAGGGAAACTGGATGGCTACACCTTC. Filled out from reference TRBV13 and TRBJ1-2, the complete variable domain reads AAGVIQSPRHLIKEKRETATLKCYPIPRHDTVYWYQQGPGQDPQFLISFYEKMQSDKGSIPDRFSAQQFSDYHSELNMSSLELGDSALYFCASSSGTGKLDGYTFGSGTRLTVV.

The rearrangement links TRBV6-6 to TRBJ2-3, with 8 bases lining up with TRBD2. Germline CDR1 is MNHNY and CDR2 is SVGAGI (reference sequence). The V segment lost 6 bases and the J segment 1 base; nucleotides outside the gene matches: 6. The CDR3 has 15 amino acids. The DNA for the CDR3 is TGTGCCAGCAGAACGGGACTAGGGGGCACAGATACGCAGTATTTT. Its translation: CASRTGLGGTDTQYF.

The chain recombines TRBV2 with TRBJ1-2; the D gene is possibly TRBD1 (6 bases). The V end was cut by 5 bases, the J end by 3 bases, with 13 bases between. In germline, CDR1 is SNHLY, CDR2 FYNNEI. The CDR3 contains 14 residues. The CDR3 nucleotides are TGTGCCAGCAGTTCCGGGACAAACGACTATGGCTACACCTTC. Translating it yields CASSSGTNDYGYTF. Full variable domain (missing parts from reference TRBV2 and TRBJ1-2): EPEVTQTPSHQVTQMGQEVILRCVPISNHLYFYWYRQILGQKVEFLVSFYNNEISEKSEIFDDQFSVERPDGSNFTLKIRSTKLEDSAMYFCASSSGTNDYGYTFGSGTRLTVV.

This clone occurred a few times. The V and J genes are TRBV30 and TRBJ1-6; unclear D gene. From germline, CDR1 is GTSNPN and CDR2 SVGIG (reference sequence). V lost 2 bases and J lost 7, with 9 bases in between. This CDR3 is built from 13 residues. The CDR3 sequence is CAWSKQFNSPLHF. DNA for the CDR3: TGTGCCTGGAGTAAACAATTCAATTCACCCCTCCACTTT.